This TCR beta chain was identified during a study of shared clonotypes between healthy human individuals. The CDR3 consists of 13 residues. The germline V gene has CDR1 SGHAT and CDR2 FQNNGV. V was trimmed by 5 bases and J by 10 bases, leaving 17 bases between them. Libraries were prepared by immunoSEQ multiplex PCR; TCRdb keeps only in-frame clonotypes and omits some of them. Altogether roughly 570,000 clones are present, 95% to 98% being singletons, with the ten largest covering 0.3% to 0.35%. Positively selected for CCR7, the CD45RO-negative cells used as naive CD8 cells excluded terminally differentiated effector memory CD45RA+ cells.

Material: naive CD8+ T cells sorted from blood. The J gene is TRBJ1-1, the V gene TRBV11-2, with TRBD1 as a possible D gene (5 bases). The TCR comes from a man aged 25-45 years in good health. The CDR3 coding sequence is TGTGCCAGCAGCCACGAGGGAGGGACTTCAGCTTTCTTT. This translates into CASSHEGGTSAFF.